This entry concerns a single T cell receptor (beta chain). This sample is part of a study of blood T cell repertoires in COVID-19. Individuals aged roughly 18 to 95 years were recruited from some 26 US areas. Which cohort a participant joined came from the clinical history participants gave. The recovered donors of Cohort 3 showed two negative PCRs, clearance, or symptom resolution. In the authors' methods: Reference gene primer amplification gave nucleated cell count estimates. Sequenced by immunoSEQ multiplex PCR; TCRdb stores in-frame clones only, minus some. The V and J calls and clone size were taken over from that table, and D and trimming were inferred from the DNA. The data show about 270,000 clones, approximately 92% seen once. The V gene's germline CDR1 is SGHRS and CDR2 YFSETQ. Deletions cut 3 bases from V and 4 bases from J, with 25 bases between. CDR3 size: 18 residues.

What was sequenced was PBMCs or T cells enriched from blood (not recorded which). The gene calls are TRBV5-1 and TRBJ2-5, with D perhaps TRBD1 (8 bases). The clonotype was recovered from a woman aged 18-29 years who had recovered from COVID-19. CDR3 region: CASSSTPPGHRGGETQYF. The CDR3 region has the DNA TGCGCCAGCAGCTCGACGCCTCCGGGACACAGGGGGGGAGAGACCCAGTACTTC.